This TCR beta chain was obtained from a study of tissue T cells after allogeneic stem cell transplantation (dated by TCRdb to 2021 to 2024). In terms of the full investigation: TCR beta repertoires were profiled across many tissues obtained from research autopsies of patients with and without GVHD, as well as in mouse models of GVHD. The human arm was conducted as a prospective observational study, and neither blinding nor randomization was performed.

CDR1 and CDR2, looked up from the germline V gene (reference sequence), are KGHPV and FQNQEV. The CDR3 covers 13 residues, taking in both the cysteine and the phenylalanine. The CDR3 was read in part: 36 bases, with the frame set at base 1. The V end gives up 2 bases and the J end 3 bases, leaving 1 base in the junction not matched to a gene. The time point label corresponds to: mouse harvest day 7 after allogeneic transplant. Mouse grafts consisting of 10^7 T-cell-depleted bone marrow cells combined with 10^6 splenic CD5+ T cells were administered by tail vein injection. GVHD in mice was modeled with a major MHC-mismatch B6 (H2b) into BALB/c (H2d) model, and tissues were profiled at day 7 or 14. On day 7 or 14 post-transplant, mouse tissues and retro-orbital blood were harvested with separate sterile tools for each animal, and livers were flushed beforehand. Before genomic DNA isolation with the DNeasy Blood & Tissue Kit, mouse tissues were minced with razor blades in buffered saline.

Libraries were prepared through the immunoSEQ multiplex PCR assay. Adaptive Biotechnologies performed the TCRbeta CDR3 sequencing at survey depth and reported CDR3 sequences, V/J genes, productive frequency and template counts. TCR beta CDR3 regions were amplified from genomic DNA instead of RNA. The authors processed their data as follows. Jensen-Shannon divergence was used to quantify pairwise repertoire overlap between tissues, with a value of 1 meaning complete divergence and a value of 0 meaning identical repertoires. Tissues were grouped by single-linkage agglomerative hierarchical clustering of pairwise JSD values, and the clustering results were shown as dendrograms. GLIPH2 was run on all patient samples with simulation_depth 1000, kmer_min_depth 3, cdr3_length_cutoff 8, keeping groups with more than two unique CDR3s. In a standardized tissue-overlap score, Jaccard GLIPH-group overlap across patients was extrapolated to a standard repertoire size of 1000 clones. Linear mixed-effect models, with tissue included as a fixed effect and individual included as a random effect, were used to assess associations of diversity with clinical or experimental variables. In TCRdb, the immuneACCESS table is reduced to in-frame sequences with V and J assigned. These tables do not hold every clone; where another copy was compared, an unresolved V gene accounts for under half, and the others remain unexplained. Clone size and the V and J calls come from that table; the DNA yielded D and trimming. The sample data list about 4,200 clones, and roughly half of these were observed just once. Clones ranked in the top ten supply around 8.4% of the sample.

Points the paper makes about the study in general: The study did not establish which tissue TCRs were alloreactive or antigen-specific, and some clones may have been host cells that persisted. A small and clinically heterogeneous patient cohort was studied, and sampling depth was acknowledged as a limitation. Only a few T cell clones appeared in more than one patient, yet motif-based clustering showed tissue-specific repertoire signatures that were shared between patients. Within patients, how anatomically similar tissues were was a major factor shaping TCR repertoire composition, regardless of disease or transplant status. In both patients and mice, only a limited portion of the TCR repertoire detected in tissues was captured by blood and spleen T cells.

This clone has only one observation. Its target antigen remains unknown. Being a mouse receptor, it is described with mouse gene labels and germline sequences. The read is 1 residue too short to cover the CDR3 end, so that end is filled in from the germline J gene. Sequencing used lymph node tissue. This chain is built from TRBV26 and TRBJ2-7, with 7 bases aligning to TRBD2. This receptor was obtained from a female BALB/c mouse given C57BL/6 T cells with graft-versus-host disease after an allogeneic hematopoietic cell transplant. The DNA read from the CDR3 is TGTGCCAGCAGTCTGGGACTGGACTATGAACAGTAC. Translated, it gives CASSLGLDYEQY. In full, the CDR3 reads CASSLGLDYEQYF.